This passage covers 25 T cell receptor beta chains from one sample sequenced in a study of regulatory T cells in long-lasting Graves disease. Construction of TCR beta libraries relied on iRepertoire HTBI primers and on Arm-PCR targeting CDR3 regions. TCRdb re-derived calls from the multiplex PCR reads in MiXCR, one entry per CDR3 protein. The sample gives fewer than 450,000 distinct CDR3 sequences, around 24% of which show up once; about 26% is in the top ten. Sample time point: persistent/refractory GD, antithyroid drugs over 5 years with positive TRAb. The TCR library used RNA extracted from PBMCs. The specimen was peripheral blood mononuclear cells (PBMCs), collected when the disease was refractory, from a patient treated with antithyroid drugs. The receptors were sampled from a female donor with Graves disease.

This clonotype was recorded many times. The V and J genes are TRBV2 and TRBJ2-5; 8 bases agree with TRBD2. With 8 bases clipped from V and 1 base from J, the junction kept 3 bases outside the gene matches. The CDR3 is 13 residues long. Germline V gene data show CDR1 as SNHLY and CDR2 as FYNNEI. The CDR3 bases are TGTGCCAGCTTCGGGAGGGGCCAAGAGACCCAGTACTTC. Its protein is CASFGRGQETQYF.

In its sample, this clonotype was seen once. The rearrangement uses TRBV5-1 and TRBJ2-2; tentatively, D is TRBD1 (5 bases). CDR3 length equals 14 residues. Trimming removed 4 bases at V and 3 bases at J, with 10 bases between. Germline CDR1 is SGHRS and CDR2 is YFSETQ. CDR3 DNA sequence: TGCGCCAGCAGCCCGACAGCTGACACCGGGGAGCTGTTTTTT. This translates into CASSPTADTGELFF.

This clonotype was counted at least ten times. The V call is TRBV6-1, the J call TRBJ1-1, with D unclear. Germline CDR1 reads MNHNS; CDR2 reads SASEGT. V lost 5 bases and J 8 bases, leaving 21 bases between the germline ends. The CDR3 is made up of 15 amino acids. CDR3 residues: CASSIYGGGALEAFF. CDR3 nucleotides: TGTGCCAGCAGTATCTACGGCGGTGGAGCCTTAGAAGCTTTCTTT.

To note about this clonotype: A much larger clone lies one base from this, so it may be a read error. The final CDR3 position lacks the conserved phenylalanine or tryptophan, pointing to a likely read error. In nucleotides, the CDR3 is TGTGCCACCACGGGGATAGGCCCGTTGGACACCGGGGAGCTGTTTCTT. Residues: CATTGIGPLDTGELFL. The chain uses TRBV28 and TRBJ2-2; maybe TRBD2 (5 bases). The CDR3 loop spans 16 amino acids. Trimming shortened V by 10 bases and J by 3 bases, and 21 bases separated the two germline ends. In germline, CDR1 is MDHEN, CDR2 SYDVKM.

A remark on this clonotype: A much larger clonotype is one base distant, so this may be a read error. The genes are TRBV3-1 and TRBJ1-1, with unresolved D. The CDR3 consists of 14 residues. Per germline, CDR1 LGHDT and CDR2 YNNKEL (reference sequence). In DNA form, the CDR3 reads TGTGCCAGCAGCCAAGAGGGCAGCCACACTGAAGTTTTCTTT. Encoded protein: CASSQEGSHTEVFF.

Worth noting for this clonotype: One base away lies a much larger clone, so this may be a sequencing read error. V is TRBV12-3 or TRBV12-4 and J is TRBJ1-1; unclear D gene. CDR3 length equals 15 residues. Trimming cost V 5 bases and J 2 bases, with 15 bases left between them. The CDR3: CASSLTPRANTEAFF. Written as DNA, the CDR3 is TGTGCCAGCAGTCTAACCCCGAGGGCCAACACTGAAGCTTTCTTT.

The chain links TRBV4-1 to TRBJ1-4; 10 bases align to TRBD1. V lost 6 bases, J lost 8 bases, and 9 bases stayed unmatched. The CDR3 has 15 residues. Per the germline V gene, CDR1 is MGHRA and CDR2 is YSYEKL. This chain's CDR3 is CASSIIDRGHEKLFF. The CDR3 DNA follows: TGCGCCAGCAGTATTATTGACAGGGGGCACGAAAAACTGTTTTTT.

The chain links TRBV25-1 to TRBJ2-7; D possibly uses TRBD1 or TRBD2 (5 bases each). This CDR3 contains 14 residues. The V end lost 6 bases, the J end lost 4 bases, and 16 bases lay between the germline ends. Per germline, CDR1 MGHDK and CDR2 SYGVNS. As DNA, the CDR3 is TGTGCCAGCAGCTATTCAGGTGGGGGATACGAGCAGTACTTC. Protein sequence: CASSYSGGGYEQYF.

CDR3 protein: CASSASGQGIYEQYF. For the CDR3, the DNA is TGTGCCAGTAGCGCCTCGGGACAGGGGATCTACGAGCAGTACTTC. This rearrangement joins TRBV19 to TRBJ2-7; 10 nucleotides align to TRBD1. Trimming cost V 6 bases and J 3 bases; bases outside gene matches: 8. The V gene's germline CDR1 is LNHDA and CDR2 SQIVND (reference sequence). CDR3 length: 15 amino acids.

This clonotype was picked up many times. This chain uses TRBV2 with TRBJ2-5; maybe TRBD2 (6 bases). Germline V CDR1 and CDR2: SNHLY, FYNNEI. V gave up 6 bases and J gave up 5 bases, with 16 bases separating them. The CDR3 runs to 14 residues. The CDR3 reads CASRSSGEGETQYF. CDR3 nucleotide sequence: TGTGCCAGCAGAAGTAGCGGAGAGGGGGAGACCCAGTACTTC.

This clonotype was detected only a few times. The rearrangement links TRBV2 to TRBJ1-2, with 9 bases that match TRBD1. The CDR3 is 17 residues long. Germline V CDR1 and CDR2: SNHLY, FYNNEI. V lost 6 bases, J lost 8 bases, and 19 bases stayed unmatched. The CDR3 is CASRTRDRVLSPSGYTF. The CDR3 region has the DNA TGTGCCAGCAGGACCCGGGACAGGGTGCTTTCCCCGAGCGGCTACACCTTC. The variable domain in full, completed from reference TRBV2 and TRBJ1-2, reads EPEVTQTPSHQVTQMGQEVILRCVPISNHLYFYWYRQILGQKVEFLVSFYNNEISEKSEIFDDQFSVERPDGSNFTLKIRSTKLEDSAMYFCASRTRDRVLSPSGYTFGSGTRLTVV.

This clonotype was counted at least ten times. At one end, the junction sequence differs from germline, possibly due to a read error. The gene calls are TRBV5-1 and TRBJ1-2; unclear D gene. CDR1 is SGHRS, CDR2 YFSETQ, per germline. This CDR3 spans 13 amino acids. The CDR3 reads CASSYGRNYGYTF. The CDR3 nucleotides read TGTGCCAGCAGTTACGGCAGAAACTATGGCTACACCTTC. Using reference TRBV5-1 and TRBJ1-2 for the parts outside the CDR3, the full variable domain is KAGVTQTPRYLIKTRGQQVTLSCSPISGHRSVSWYQQTPGQGLQFLFEYFSETQRNKGNFPGRFSGRQFSNSRSEMNVSTLELGDSALYLCASSYGRNYGYTFGSGTRLTVV.

A few counts support this clonotype. The chain carries TRBV5-1 and TRBJ2-2; maybe TRBD1 (6 bases). Trimming removed 4 bases from V and 6 bases from J, with 16 bases in between. This CDR3 spans 15 amino acids. Germline V CDR1 and CDR2: SGHRS, YFSETQ. CDR3 in DNA: TGCGCCAGCAGCCTAGACCTCAGGGGATCCGGGGAGCTGTTTTTT. This sequence encodes CASSLDLRGSGELFF.

The chain employs TRBV7-9 and TRBJ1-2; D not certain. The CDR3 loop spans 13 amino acids. V dropped 3 bases and J dropped 2 bases, with 7 bases sitting between them. Germline CDR1 SEHNR, CDR2 FQNEAQ (reference sequence). The CDR3 DNA follows: TGTGCCAGCAGCTTCCCAGAGAACTATGGCTACACCTTC. Amino acids: CASSFPENYGYTF. Looking up the rest from reference TRBV7-9 and TRBJ1-2 gives the full variable domain: DTGVSQNPRHKITKRGQNVTFRCDPISEHNRLYWYRQTLGQGPEFLTYFQNEAQLEKSRLLSDRFSAERPKGSFSTLEIQRTEQGDSAMYLCASSFPENYGYTFGSGTRLTVV.

The rearrangement joins TRBV10-2 to TRBJ2-5, with 7 bases identical to TRBD1. Germline assignment: CDR1 WSHSY and CDR2 SAAADI. CDR3 length equals 13 residues. V lost 2 bases and J lost 4; bases outside the gene matches: 1. The CDR3 DNA is TGCGCCAGCAGTGAGACAGGGGTAGAGACCCAGTACTTC. This sequence encodes CASSETGVETQYF.

This clonotype came up a few times. The chain couples TRBV10-3 to TRBJ1-1; D unresolved. Trimming pared 7 bases from V and 4 bases from J, leaving 7 bases between. CDR3 size: 11 residues. Per germline, CDR1 ENHRY and CDR2 SYGVKD. This CDR3 is CAIKSGTEAFF. The CDR3 DNA reads as TGTGCCATCAAGTCGGGCACTGAAGCTTTCTTT.

This chain uses TRBV9 with TRBJ2-2; D might be TRBD2 (6 bases). CDR1 and CDR2 (germline): SGDLS, YYNGEE. The V end was cut by 5 bases, the J end by 4 bases, with 15 bases between. The CDR3 is 15 residues long. Here the CDR3 reads CASSLAAPGTGELFF. DNA for the CDR3: TGTGCCAGCAGTTTAGCGGCGCCAGGCACCGGGGAGCTGTTTTTT.

The chain combines TRBV5-4 with TRBJ2-7, with 9 bases matching TRBD2. The CDR3 runs to 14 residues. The V segment lost 5 bases and the J segment 1 base; nucleotides outside the gene matches: 4. In germline, CDR1 is SGHNT, CDR2 YYREEE (reference sequence). The CDR3 region is CASRRRGGSYEQYF. CDR3 in DNA: TGTGCCAGCAGGAGGCGGGGGGGATCCTACGAGCAGTACTTC. The full variable domain, in which reference TRBV5-4 and TRBJ2-7 provide the parts outside the CDR3, is ETGVTQSPTHLIKTRGQQVTLRCSSQSGHNTVSWYQQALGQGPQFIFQYYREEENGRGNFPPRFSGLQFPNYSSELNVNALELDDSALYLCASRRRGGSYEQYFGPGTRLTVT.

The chain joins TRBV11-3 to TRBJ2-2; D possibly matches TRBD1 or TRBD2 (8 bases each). CDR1 and CDR2 (germline): SGHNT, YENEEA. Trimming removed 0 bases from V and 4 bases from J, with 21 bases in between. The CDR3 is 19 amino acids. The CDR3 coding sequence is TGTGCCAGCAGCTTAGAAGACAGGGGTCAGCGGGAGAGCACCGGGGAGCTGTTTTTT. Its translation: CASSLEDRGQRESTGELFF.

This chain links TRBV28 with TRBJ2-1; 8 positions match TRBD2. V was clipped by 6 bases and J by 5 bases; unmatched bases: 9. The CDR3 is 15 residues long. Germline V gene data show CDR1 as MDHEN and CDR2 as SYDVKM. CDR3 region: CASSPIGGRNNEQFF. CDR3 nucleotide sequence: TGTGCCAGCAGCCCTATAGGCGGGAGGAACAATGAGCAGTTCTTC.

The CDR3 spells CASIMGGLNTEAFF. The CDR3 region has the DNA TGTGCCAGCATCATGGGGGGGTTGAACACTGAAGCTTTCTTT. This rearrangement joins TRBV28 to TRBJ1-1; D perhaps matches TRBD1 (5 bases). Looked up from germline, CDR1 is MDHEN and CDR2 is SYDVKM. This CDR3 has 14 amino acids. V lost 7 bases, J lost 0 bases, and 12 bases lay in between.

The chain recombines TRBV6-5 with TRBJ1-2, with D hard to call. Germline V gene sequence: CDR1 MNHEY, CDR2 SVGAGI. This CDR3 spans 17 amino acids. V was clipped by 0 bases and J by 0 bases, with 14 bases between them. The CDR3 DNA is TGTGCCAGCAGTTACTCTGTCTTGACGCCTTCTAACTATGGCTACACCTTC. Translated, it gives CASSYSVLTPSNYGYTF.

The genes are TRBV7-7 and TRBJ1-2, with TRBD1 matching 7 bases. The trim removed 3 bases at V and 2 bases at J, leaving 9 bases unmatched. The length of the CDR3 is 16 residues. Germline V lookup: CDR1 SSHAT, CDR2 FNYEAQ (reference sequence). CDR3 protein: CASSFGRGDWNYGYTF. The CDR3 DNA sequence: TGTGCCAGCAGCTTTGGCAGGGGGGACTGGAACTATGGCTACACCTTC.

This clonotype was seen at least ten times. The rearrangement uses TRBV6-2 or TRBV6-3 and TRBJ2-5, with D perhaps matching TRBD2 (6 bases). CDR3 length: 14 residues. Per the germline V gene, CDR1 is MNHEY and CDR2 is SVGEGT. V was shortened by 6 bases and J by 4 bases, with 15 bases between the two germline ends. Here the CDR3 reads CASRRTIPIETQYF. The CDR3, as DNA: TGTGCCAGCAGACGGACTATCCCAATAGAGACCCAGTACTTC.

This clonotype was seen at least ten times. This rearrangement joins TRBV30 to TRBJ2-7, with TRBD2 as a possible D gene (6 bases). This CDR3 has 11 residues. Germline CDR1 and CDR2: GTSNPN and SVGIG (reference sequence). Deletions cut 2 bases from V and 7 bases from J, with 9 bases between. The CDR3, as DNA: TGTGCCTGGAGTTTGGCGGGGGAGCAGTACTTC. Its translation: CAWSLAGEQYF.